Described below is a single T cell receptor beta chain sequence and its context. The antigen remains undetermined. Trimming removed 4 bases at V and 9 bases at J, with 16 bases between. This CDR3 region has 14 residues. Germline-derived CDR1 and CDR2 are SEHNR and FQNEAQ (reference sequence). PBMC samples from each donor numbered at least one pre-ART and at least two post-ART. Run at survey level, the immunoSEQ assay was version v3.0. The method was immunoSEQ multiplex PCR; TCRdb's version includes in-frame clones alone and lacks a portion of them. The data contain about 15,000 clones, over 75% of them seen just once; the ten biggest clones take up more than 12%. The data stem from a study of long-term antiretroviral therapy in people with HIV. Findings of the study overall: Increased diversity was seen after ART, yet it remained lower than in transplant donor controls. Clonotypes expanded prior to ART showed repertoire dominance at all sampled time points. Relative to control repertoires, HIV repertoires exhibited narrower CDR3 length ranges.

V gene TRBV7-9 combines with J gene TRBJ2-1; the D gene could be TRBD1 or TRBD2 (5 bases each). The source is a man aged 25 to 40 with HIV. The sequenced sample was unsorted PBMCs, obtained roughly 1.2 years before starting antiretroviral therapy. The CDR3 loop reads CASSSPTNGGEQFF. CDR3 nucleotide sequence: TGTGCCAGCAGCTCCCCGACTAATGGGGGTGAGCAGTTCTTC.